One sample yielded the 30 T cell receptor beta chains listed below, sequenced in a study of cytomegalovirus exposure and HLA in healthy donors. The PCR used 60 Vbeta and 13 Jbeta primers. Sequencing used immunoSEQ multiplex PCR; TCRdb keeps in-frame clones, though not all of them. This table lists some 200,000 clones. The specimen was PBMCs. These receptors all come from a man aged 25 to 45 in good health and CMV-seronegative.

The chain is built from TRBV27 and TRBJ2-5; D is possibly TRBD1 (6 bases). Trimming shortened V by 2 bases and J by 5 bases, and 18 bases separated the two germline ends. This CDR3 is built from 16 residues. Germline CDR1 MNHEY, CDR2 SMNVEV (reference sequence). CDR3 sequence reads: CASSLLGQRGSETQYF. DNA for the CDR3: TGTGCCAGCAGTTTACTAGGGCAAAGGGGGTCGGAGACCCAGTACTTC.

V usage is TRBV14 and J usage is TRBJ2-1; D may be TRBD2 (5 bases). CDR3 length: 15 residues. Germline assignment: CDR1 SGHDN and CDR2 FVKESK. The V and J ends lost 1 base and 7 bases respectively, with 14 bases between them. The CDR3 coding sequence is TGTGCCAGCAGCCAAGCCCTAGCCGGGAAGAATGAGCAGTTCTTC. Protein sequence: CASSQALAGKNEQFF.

The chain has TRBV28 and TRBJ2-7, with D uncertain. V was trimmed by 2 bases and J by 4 bases, leaving 15 bases between them. The CDR3 extends over 15 amino acids. CDR1 is MDHEN and CDR2 is SYDVKM in the germline V gene. Here the CDR3 reads CASSLTPRTAYEQYF. In DNA, the CDR3 is TGTGCCAGCAGTTTAACCCCCCGAACAGCTTACGAGCAGTACTTC.

The rearrangement uses TRBV5-1 and TRBJ2-5; D gene uncertain. V was clipped by 0 bases and J by 5 bases, with 14 bases between them. The CDR3 covers 15 residues. CDR1 is SGHRS and CDR2 is YFSETQ in the germline V gene. The CDR3 spells CASSLVRRGWETQYF. CDR3 sequence (DNA): TGCGCCAGCAGCTTGGTGAGGCGCGGTTGGGAGACCCAGTACTTC.

In the case of this clone: An end of the junction does not agree with germline; a read error may underlie this. V gene TRBV2 combines with J gene TRBJ1-1; 7 positions agree with TRBD1. This CDR3 contains 10 residues. In germline, CDR1 is SNHLY, CDR2 FYNNEI. The CDR3 DNA follows: TGTGCCAGCAGCCAGGGGACAGTAGGGTTT. Translation: CASSQGTVGF.

V is TRBV14 and J is TRBJ1-5, with a tentative D call TRBD1 (5 bases). V lost 3 bases and J lost 5, with 14 bases in between. CDR3 length: 15 residues. CDR1 is SGHDN and CDR2 is FVKESK in the germline V gene. CDR3 in amino acids: CASSQGGAGYQPQHF. CDR3 DNA sequence: TGTGCCAGCAGCCAGGGAGGGGCAGGGTATCAGCCCCAGCATTTT.

The J gene is TRBJ2-5, the V gene TRBV18, with a tentative D call TRBD2 (6 bases). Trimming cost V 0 bases and J 2 bases, with 13 bases left between them. CDR1 is KGHSH, CDR2 LQKENI, per germline. This CDR3 is built from 16 residues. The CDR3 loop is CASSPPEGTPQETQYF. The CDR3 DNA sequence: TGTGCCAGCTCACCACCGGAGGGGACCCCACAAGAGACCCAGTACTTC.

The genes are TRBV5-4 and TRBJ2-5; the D gene is possibly TRBD2 (6 bases). The CDR3 loop spans 16 amino acids. V dropped 2 bases and J dropped 3 bases, with 17 bases sitting between them. The V gene's germline CDR1 is SGHNT and CDR2 YYREEE (reference sequence). CDR3 loop: CASSFLTRGPEETQYF. The CDR3 coding sequence is TGTGCCAGCAGCTTTTTAACGCGGGGCCCAGAAGAGACCCAGTACTTC.

The chain couples TRBV28 to TRBJ1-5; 8 bases are shared with TRBD1. The CDR3 is 15 residues long. The junction had 7 bases not matched to a gene; V was cut back by 7 bases and J by 2 bases. Germline CDR1 MDHEN, CDR2 SYDVKM. The DNA of the CDR3 is TGTGCCAGCACCTCACCGACAGGGGGCAATCAGCCCCAGCATTTT. This encodes CASTSPTGGNQPQHF.

V gene TRBV19 combines with J gene TRBJ1-5; 7 nucleotides align to TRBD1. The J segment lost 6 bases and the V segment lost 8 bases, leaving 10 bases of the junction unmatched. In germline, CDR1 is LNHDA, CDR2 SQIVND (reference sequence). The CDR3 loop spans 14 amino acids. The chain's CDR3 is CASLLRQGGQPQHF. In DNA, the CDR3 is TGTGCCAGTCTACTCCGACAGGGAGGTCAGCCCCAGCATTTT.

In nucleotides, the CDR3 is TGTGCCAGCAGTGTTGTGACTAGCGGAAATGAGCAGTTCTTC. Translation gives CASSVVTSGNEQFF. The gene calls are TRBV2 and TRBJ2-1; the match to TRBD2 covers 9 bases. Germline V CDR1 and CDR2: SNHLY, FYNNEI. The CDR3 runs 14 residues. Losses at the gene ends were 4 bases for V and 7 bases for J; bases not matched to a gene: 5.

This rearrangement joins TRBV11-2 to TRBJ1-2; 10 bases line up with TRBD1. The V segment lost 1 base and the J segment 1 base; nucleotides outside the gene matches: 9. This CDR3 spans 18 amino acids. The germline CDR1 and CDR2 sequences are SGHAT and FQNNGV. CDR3 nucleotides: TGTGCCAGCAGCTTAGGATTCGGGACAGGGGCCCATAACTATGGCTACACCTTC. Translating gives CASSLGFGTGAHNYGYTF.

The CDR3: CASSAGLAGTVGYEQYF. In nucleotides, the CDR3 is TGTGCCAGCAGTGCTGGACTAGCGGGAACGGTTGGCTACGAGCAGTACTTC. This chain links TRBV25-1 with TRBJ2-7; 12 nucleotides match TRBD2. CDR3 length: 17 residues. Germline CDR1 and CDR2: MGHDK and SYGVNS. V shed 4 bases, J shed 3 bases, and the junction held 10 bases outside the gene matches.

The rearrangement joins TRBV30 to TRBJ1-5, with TRBD1 matching 9 bases. The CDR3 totals 14 residues. Germline trimming cut 0 bases from V and 7 bases from J; bases unmatched to any gene: 4. Germline V gene data show CDR1 as GTSNPN and CDR2 as SVGIG (reference sequence). Written as DNA, the CDR3 is TGTGCCTGGAGTGTACTGGGACAGGGACAGCCCCAGCATTTT. Translation gives CAWSVLGQGQPQHF. Drawing the rest from reference TRBV30 and TRBJ1-5, the complete variable domain is SQTIHQWPATLVQPVGSPLSLECTVEGTSNPNLYWYRQAAGRGLQLLFYSVGIGQISSEVPQNLSASRPQDRQFILSSKKLLLSDSGFYLCAWSVLGQGQPQHFGDGTRLSIL.

This sequence joins TRBV6-5 and TRBJ2-7, with 10 bases fitting TRBD2. Trimming at V came to 0 bases and at J to 3 bases, leaving 5 bases not matched to a gene. Germline CDR1 MNHEY, CDR2 SVGAGI. This CDR3 is 16 amino acids long. This CDR3 reads CASSYSITSGVYEQYF. The CDR3 DNA is TGTGCCAGCAGTTACTCTATCACTAGCGGGGTCTACGAGCAGTACTTC.

Concerning this clone itself: One end of the junction fails to match germline, which may point to a read error. V gene TRBV2 combines with J gene TRBJ1-3; a possible D gene is TRBD1 (5 bases). Germline V lookup: CDR1 SNHLY, CDR2 FYNNEI. The CDR3 sequence is 18 residues long. The CDR3 here is CASREGLGRDFSGNTIYF. Written as DNA, the CDR3 is TGTGCCAGCAGGGAAGGTCTAGGCAGGGACTTCTCTGGAAACACCATATATTTT.

The rearrangement uses TRBV20-1 and TRBJ2-3; no definite D call. This CDR3 has 11 amino acids. Per germline, CDR1 DFQATT and CDR2 SNEGSKA (reference sequence). The ends were cut back, 5 bases at V and 1 base at J, with 4 bases in the middle. The CDR3 coding sequence is TGCAGTGCTTCAGGCACAGATACGCAGTATTTT. Amino acid sequence: CSASGTDTQYF.

J is TRBJ2-1 and V is TRBV30, with 14 bases lining up with TRBD2. Unmatched junction bases numbered 9, after V lost 7 bases and J lost 1 base. Per the germline V gene, CDR1 is GTSNPN and CDR2 is SVGIG (reference sequence). The CDR3 contains 17 residues. CDR3 bases: TGTGCCTTGCAAAGGAGGACTAGCGGGAGGTCCTACAATGAGCAGTTCTTC. Translated: CALQRRTSGRSYNEQFF.

This chain joins TRBV2 and TRBJ2-2, with D possibly TRBD1 on 6 matching bases. The CDR3 is 16 residues long. Trimming took 4 bases from V and 2 from J, leaving 14 bases between them. Germline values: CDR1 SNHLY, CDR2 FYNNEI. The CDR3 DNA reads TGTGCCAGCAGTGCAGGGGCAGGGATCAACACCGGGGAGCTGTTTTTT. Translating gives CASSAGAGINTGELFF.

The chain recombines TRBV2 with TRBJ1-5; D perhaps matches TRBD1 (6 bases). This CDR3 has 14 amino acids. V was cut by 6 bases and J by 5 bases, with 14 bases left in between. Per the germline V gene, CDR1 is SNHLY and CDR2 is FYNNEI. CDR3 region: CASSEGGGYQPQHF. The CDR3 nucleotides are TGTGCCAGCAGCGAGGGGGGGGGCTATCAGCCCCAGCATTTT.

The V and J genes are TRBV5-1 and TRBJ2-7; TRBD2 matches 9 bases. V lost 4 bases to trimming and J lost 4 bases; unmatched junction nucleotides: 6. In germline, CDR1 is SGHRS, CDR2 YFSETQ. The CDR3 sequence is 14 residues long. CDR3 in amino acids: CASSPGTSIYEQYF. In DNA form, the CDR3 reads TGCGCCAGCAGCCCCGGGACTAGCATATACGAGCAGTACTTC.

The chain is built from TRBV6-5 and TRBJ2-7, with 7 positions matching TRBD1. Germline trimming cut 4 bases from V and 2 bases from J; bases unmatched to any gene: 11. Germline values: CDR1 MNHEY, CDR2 SVGAGI. The CDR3 is 16 amino acids. The CDR3 DNA sequence: TGTGCCAGCAGTTTAAATCGAGTCGGGACAGCCTACGAGCAGTACTTC. Translating gives CASSLNRVGTAYEQYF.

To note about this clone: The sample carries other DNA sequences with the same CDR3. The chain carries TRBV7-2 and TRBJ2-3; tentative D call: TRBD2 (5 bases). Germline values: CDR1 SGHTA, CDR2 FQGNSA. Trimming removed 3 bases at V and 1 base at J, with 11 bases between. The CDR3 is 15 amino acids. The CDR3 here is CASSFNQAGTDTQYF. Written as DNA, the CDR3 is TGTGCCAGCAGCTTTAACCAAGCGGGCACAGATACGCAGTATTTT.

V is TRBV5-1 and J is TRBJ1-1; D possibly corresponds to TRBD1 (6 bases). Deletions cut 4 bases from V and 2 bases from J, with 18 bases between. In germline, CDR1 is SGHRS, CDR2 YFSETQ. This CDR3 is built from 16 residues. CDR3 nucleotide sequence: TGCGCCAGCAGCAACGGACCCGGGACACCTAACACTGAAGCTTTCTTT. The encoded protein is CASSNGPGTPNTEAFF.

This rearrangement joins TRBV29-1 to TRBJ2-7; D call uncertain. This CDR3 spans 14 amino acids. Between the trimmed V and J ends, which lost 6 bases and 3 bases, there was a span of 18 bases. Germline lookup yields CDR1 SQVTM and CDR2 ANQGSEA. CDR3 in amino acids: CSVDTENSRYEQYF. Here the CDR3 DNA reads TGCAGCGTAGACACAGAAAATTCGCGCTACGAGCAGTACTTC.

V usage is TRBV5-1 and J usage is TRBJ1-4, with 7 bases that match TRBD1. CDR1 is SGHRS and CDR2 is YFSETQ in the germline V gene. This CDR3 region has 16 residues. Trimming took 3 bases from V and 7 from J; bases not matched to a gene: 12. CDR3 in DNA: TGCGCCAGCAGCTCCGGGACAGCGCAGGCCCTTGAAAAACTGTTTTTT. Residues: CASSSGTAQALEKLFF.

The rearrangement links TRBV27 to TRBJ2-2; D is undetermined. Germline CDR1 is MNHEY and CDR2 is SMNVEV (reference sequence). The V end lost 2 bases, the J end lost 1 base, and 5 bases lay between the germline ends. The CDR3 sequence is 14 residues long. The CDR3 sequence: CASSLVWNTGELFF. In nucleotides, the CDR3 is TGTGCCAGCAGTTTAGTCTGGAACACCGGGGAGCTGTTTTTT.

This rearrangement joins TRBV9 to TRBJ2-1; 7 positions agree with TRBD2. The CDR3 is made up of 13 amino acids. The J segment lost 6 bases and the V segment lost 0 bases, leaving 0 bases of the junction unmatched. Germline values: CDR1 SGDLS, CDR2 YYNGEE. As DNA, the CDR3 is TGTGCCAGCAGCGTAGGGGGGGGCAATGAGCAGTTCTTC. Protein product: CASSVGGGNEQFF. Using reference TRBV9 and TRBJ2-1 for the parts outside the CDR3, the full variable domain is DSGVTQTPKHLITATGQRVTLRCSPRSGDLSVYWYQQSLDQGLQFLIQYYNGEERAKGNILERFSAQQFPDLHSELNLSSLELGDSALYFCASSVGGGNEQFFGPGTRLTVL.

The J gene is TRBJ2-5, the V gene TRBV11-3; no clear D. Germline-derived CDR1 and CDR2 are SGHNT and YENEEA. Trimming shortened V by 5 bases and J by 1 base, and 14 bases separated the two germline ends. The CDR3 sequence is 15 residues long. DNA for the CDR3: TGTGCCAGCAGCAAGCAAGTTGTTATCCAAGAGACCCAGTACTTC. Encoded protein: CASSKQVVIQETQYF. The whole variable domain, filled in from reference TRBV11-3 and TRBJ2-5, reads EAGVVQSPRYKIIEKKQPVAFWCNPISGHNTLYWYLQNLGQGPELLIRYENEEAVDDSQLPKDRFSAERLKGVDSTLKIQPAELGDSAVYLCASSKQVVIQETQYFGPGTRLLVL.

The chain couples TRBV5-6 to TRBJ2-3, with 7 bases identical to TRBD2. The V gene end was trimmed by 7 bases and the J gene end by 5 bases; junction bases not matched to a gene: 10. Germline CDR1 reads SGHDT; CDR2 reads YYEEEE. The CDR3 has 14 amino acids. In DNA form, the CDR3 reads TGTGCCAGCTCGAGTGGGGGGGAAGGAGATACGCAGTATTTT. This codes for CASSSGGEGDTQYF.